The 3 T cell receptor beta chains given below trace back to one sample, sequenced in a study of T cell responses to AZD1222 COVID-19 vaccine (dated by TCRdb to about 2021). The sample's time point, from its label and the paper: about 28 days (+/-7) after the second vaccine dose. The receptor library was made with the immunoSEQ multiplex PCR assay. Held by TCRdb, this immuneACCESS table contains in-frame sequences only and omits some clones. Under half of the omission traces to an unresolved V gene where checked; the cause of the rest is unknown. The sample contains some 110,000 clones, around nine tenths of them found a single time. The ten most abundant clones make up roughly 6.9% of the sample. The sequencing here drew on peripheral blood, taken 28 days after the second AZD1222 dose. The receptors derive from an adult who received the AZD1222 COVID-19 vaccine.

This clone was detected only a few times. At the DNA level, this CDR3 is encoded by other sequences in the same sample as well. The V and J genes are TRBV27 and TRBJ2-7; D might be TRBD2 (5 bases). Per germline, CDR1 MNHEY and CDR2 SMNVEV (reference sequence). The ends were cut back, 0 bases at V and 4 bases at J, with 7 bases in the middle. There are 13 residues in the CDR3. CDR3 amino acids: CASSLSRDYEQYF. CDR3 nucleotide sequence: TGTGCCAGCAGTTTATCCCGGGATTACGAGCAGTACTTC.

The rearrangement joins TRBV18 to TRBJ1-5; D is unresolved. CDR3 length: 14 amino acids. V lost 6 bases and J lost 2, with 11 bases in between. Germline assignment: CDR1 KGHSH and CDR2 LQKENI. This CDR3 reads CASSPGRGNQPQHF. CDR3 in DNA: TGTGCCAGCTCCCCAGGACGGGGCAATCAGCCCCAGCATTTT. Full variable domain (outside the CDR3, taken from reference TRBV18 and TRBJ1-5): NAGVMQNPRHLVRRRGQEARLRCSPMKGHSHVYWYRQLPEEGLKFMVYLQKENIIDESGMPKERFSAEFPKEGPSILRIQQVVRGDSAAYFCASSPGRGNQPQHFGDGTRLSIL.

The V and J genes are TRBV7-8 and TRBJ2-5; TRBD2 matches at 8 bases. Looked up from germline, CDR1 is SGHVS and CDR2 is FQNEAQ. J lost 1 base, V lost 0 bases, and 7 bases had no gene match. The CDR3 is 17 residues long. CDR3 DNA: TGTGCCAGCAGCTTAGCTCTTGCGGGAGGCATCCAAGAGACCCAGTACTTC. It codes for CASSLALAGGIQETQYF.